This TCR beta chain was captured by sequencing in a study of T cell responses to AZD1222 COVID-19 vaccine (dated by TCRdb to the early 2020s). In terms of the full investigation: AZD1222 recipients given second doses at about 4 weeks or at about 12 weeks were pooled, since spike-specific TCR depth and breadth were not found to differ between the two schedules. Trial participants were enrolled by age into subgroups of 18-55, 56-69 and 70-plus years, and around 150, 28 and 57 TCR-sequenced participants, respectively, were included in these subgroups. TCR sequencing covered 233 trial participants: 200 to 220 given two doses of AZD1222 and 26 given two doses of MenACWY control vaccine.

The time point label of this sample denotes: baseline before first vaccination. Vaccinee samples were obtained from the UK trials COV001 and COV002, which included a single-blind randomized controlled phase 2/3 trial of AZD1222 (ChAdOx1 nCoV-19) in healthy adults. For TCRbeta chain sequencing, PBMC samples from trial participants were taken at day 0 and at day 28 after the second dose. The study at large found these results: In the small 56-69-year group, the increase in depth fell short of significance, most likely because of low power. Vaccine-associated CD4 TCRs spanned the whole spike protein, with dominant responses in regions 160-218 and 743-854. Spike-specific TCR breadth and depth rose significantly after two AZD1222 doses compared with day 0 and with MenACWY recipients. Only a handful of AZD1222 recipients were SARS-CoV-2 seropositive at baseline, limiting conclusions about previously exposed vaccinees. Most participants were white British and females outnumbered males, and the authors suggested that clonal diversity may have been underestimated. No day 14 peak-response samples were available, so repertoires were characterized only after the peak T cell response. Nearly half of unique spike-specific TCRs reportedly recognized epitopes outside regions mutated in the B.1.351 and B.1.1.7 variants.

This clone was recorded only once. Its antigen is not yet known. Per-base qualities were not stored, and no clone one base away is much larger. CDR1 and CDR2 are drawn from the germline V gene: SGHTA, FQGNSA. There are 15 amino acids in the CDR3, from cysteine to phenylalanine inclusive. The kept DNA is CDR3 alone, 45 bases in frame from the first base. For this chain, trimming is 5 bases at the V end and 0 bases at the J end, and the number of junction bases without a gene match is 2. The CDR3 regions of human TCRbeta chains were subjected to immunosequencing. The published analysis was carried out like this. Repertoire TCRs were checked for matches against a reference library of SARS-CoV-2-specific TCRs that had been generated using the MIRA antigen-specificity platform. Breadth meant the fraction of unique TCRs that were SARS-CoV-2-associated, whereas depth meant the fraction of total T cells that were SARS-CoV-2-associated. Using the MIRA data, each spike-specific TCR was assigned both to the spike region to which the TCR was reactive and to a CD4 or CD8 class. Log10-transformed breadth and depth values were compared by one-way ANOVA with Sidak's multiple comparisons tests. TCRdb's version of the immuneACCESS table is confined to in-frame rearrangements and falls short of the full clone set. An unresolved V gene accounts for under half of the shortfall where checked; the remainder is of unknown origin. The DNA gave D and trimming, while V, J and clone size come from that table. The sample includes about 96,000 clones, with more than 75% observed a single time. Approximately 2.8% of the sample belongs to the ten largest clones.

The material sequenced was peripheral blood, taken on day 0 of AZD1222 vaccination. This TCR derives from an adult in good health. The receptor chain draws on TRBV7-2 and TRBJ2-5, and 11 junction bases match TRBD2. The DNA sequence is TGTGCCAGCAGCCGGACTAGCGGGCACCAAGAGACCCAGTACTTC. Its product reads: CASSRTSGHQETQYF.